The next 14 T cell receptor beta chains were all read from a single sample in a study of cytomegalovirus exposure and HLA in healthy donors. The PCR ran on 60 Vbeta and 13 Jbeta primers. Only in-frame clones appear in the TCRdb table, and some are missing; sequencing was by immunoSEQ multiplex PCR. The sample holds roughly 240,000 clones, more than 70% seen once. Source material: PBMCs. The source is a boy aged 5-17 years in good health and CMV-seronegative.

The sample holds one count of this clone. J is TRBJ2-7 and V is TRBV10-1; perhaps TRBD1 as D (5 bases). V lost 4 bases to trimming and J lost 5 bases, with 12 bases between them. Germline V gene data show CDR1 as WNHNN and CDR2 as SYGVQD (reference sequence). This CDR3 has 13 amino acids. In DNA form, the CDR3 reads TGCGCCAGCAGTGCAGGGCCGCTGGACGAGCAGTACTTC. Amino acid sequence: CASSAGPLDEQYF.

The chain has TRBV7-8 and TRBJ1-2; a possible D gene is TRBD1 (5 bases). The CDR3 sequence is 15 residues long. The ends were cut back, 3 bases at V and 4 bases at J, with 15 bases in the middle. The V gene's germline CDR1 is SGHVS and CDR2 FQNEAQ. The CDR3 region is CASSFYRQSRYGYTF. CDR3 sequence (DNA): TGTGCCAGCAGCTTTTATAGACAGTCCCGCTATGGCTACACCTTC. The variable domain in full, with the rest retrieved from reference TRBV7-8 and TRBJ1-2, is GAGVSQSPRYKVAKRGQDVALRCDPISGHVSLFWYQQALGQGPEFLTYFQNEAQLDKSGLPSDRFFAERPEGSVSTLKIQRTQQEDSAVYLCASSFYRQSRYGYTFGSGTRLTVV.

This chain links TRBV5-1 with TRBJ1-1; D call uncertain. CDR1 SGHRS and CDR2 YFSETQ come from the germline V gene. The CDR3 is made up of 16 amino acids. The V gene lost 3 bases and the J gene lost 4 bases, with 19 bases spanning the gap. CDR3 amino acids: CASSWGWGLEGTEAFF. In DNA, the CDR3 is TGCGCCAGCAGCTGGGGTTGGGGTCTGGAGGGCACTGAAGCTTTCTTT.

This clone was observed a handful of times. The gene calls are TRBV9 and TRBJ1-4, with 7 bases lining up with TRBD1. Germline lookup yields CDR1 SGDLS and CDR2 YYNGEE. The CDR3 extends over 15 amino acids. V lost 0 bases to trimming and J lost 2 bases; unmatched junction nucleotides: 1. CDR3 in amino acids: CASSVGQGTNEKLFF. The CDR3 nucleotides are TGTGCCAGCAGCGTAGGACAGGGTACTAATGAAAAACTGTTTTTT.

This chain uses TRBV7-3 with TRBJ1-4; no clear D gene. Trimming took off 2 bases at V and 5 bases at J, with 12 bases between the two ends. The CDR3 has 15 residues. Germline CDR1 reads SGHTA; CDR2 reads FQGTGA. CDR3 in DNA: TGTGCCAGCAGCTTAGTCAGAGGTTCCAATGAAAAACTGTTTTTT. This encodes CASSLVRGSNEKLFF.

The rearrangement uses TRBV7-6 and TRBJ1-1; D gene uncertain. The germline V gene has CDR1 SGHVS and CDR2 FNYEAQ. This CDR3 has 15 residues. V was shortened by 2 bases and J by 4 bases, with 14 bases between the two germline ends. The CDR3 coding sequence is TGTGCCAGCAGCTTATTCGAGGTAGGGAGCACTGAAGCTTTCTTT. It translates to CASSLFEVGSTEAFF.

V and J are TRBV4-1 and TRBJ2-7; the match to TRBD1 covers 9 bases. The germline gives CDR1 MGHRA, CDR2 YSYEKL. The J segment lost 7 bases and the V segment lost 5 bases, leaving 12 bases of the junction unmatched. The CDR3 contains 15 residues. Written as DNA, the CDR3 is TGCGCCAGCAGCAGGACAAACAGGGGGCTTAAAGAGCAGTACTTC. Encoded protein: CASSRTNRGLKEQYF.

The rearrangement uses TRBV2 and TRBJ2-7; weak D call: TRBD1 (5 bases). CDR1 is SNHLY, CDR2 FYNNEI, per germline. The CDR3 loop spans 13 amino acids. Trimming removed 11 bases from V and 5 bases from J, with 19 bases in between. CDR3 residues: CAGALGVGNEQYF. The CDR3 region has the DNA TGTGCCGGAGCTCTAGGGGTTGGAAACGAGCAGTACTTC.

The genes are TRBV30 and TRBJ1-2; possibly TRBD1 for D (5 bases). Germline lookup yields CDR1 GTSNPN and CDR2 SVGIG (reference sequence). The CDR3 is 13 amino acids. V lost 1 base and J lost 2, with 8 bases in between. The CDR3 DNA sequence: TGTGCCTGGAGTGCGGACACAAACTATGGCTACACCTTC. It codes for CAWSADTNYGYTF.

V gene TRBV10-2 combines with J gene TRBJ1-1; D gene unclear. Germline loops: CDR1 WSHSY, CDR2 SAAADI. This CDR3 has 11 amino acids. With 5 bases removed from V and 8 bases from J, the gap between germline ends came to 9 bases. This CDR3 is CASSTGAEAFF. For the CDR3, the DNA is TGCGCCAGCAGTACGGGAGCGGAAGCTTTCTTT.

V usage is TRBV9 and J usage is TRBJ1-1, with D perhaps matching TRBD1 (6 bases). This CDR3 has 15 residues. Germline CDR1 SGDLS, CDR2 YYNGEE. The V and J ends lost 3 bases and 4 bases respectively, with 16 bases between them. CDR3: CASSDAGAYGTEAFF. The DNA for the CDR3 is TGTGCCAGCAGCGACGCAGGGGCGTATGGCACTGAAGCTTTCTTT. The whole variable domain, remainder taken from reference TRBV9 and TRBJ1-1, is DSGVTQTPKHLITATGQRVTLRCSPRSGDLSVYWYQQSLDQGLQFLIQYYNGEERAKGNILERFSAQQFPDLHSELNLSSLELGDSALYFCASSDAGAYGTEAFFGQGTRLTVV.

The chain joins TRBV11-3 to TRBJ1-2; D is perhaps TRBD1 (6 bases). V was clipped by 1 base and J by 8 bases, with 14 bases between them. CDR1 and CDR2 from the germline V gene are SGHNT and YENEEA. CDR3 length: 14 residues. Here the CDR3 reads CASSLGTGRWGYTF. CDR3 sequence (DNA): TGTGCCAGCAGCTTAGGAACAGGGCGCTGGGGCTACACCTTC.

The J gene is TRBJ1-2, the V gene TRBV19; D may be TRBD1 (5 bases). Germline CDR1 LNHDA, CDR2 SQIVND (reference sequence). V was clipped by 0 bases and J by 8 bases, with 10 bases between them. This CDR3 has 13 residues. The CDR3 DNA follows: TGTGCCAGTAGTATAGATGGGGCAAGAGGCTACACCTTC. Its translation: CASSIDGARGYTF.

This clone was found a few times. CDR3 nucleotides: TGTGCCAGCAGTTTTTTCCAGGGCTATGGCTACACCTTC. Translation: CASSFFQGYGYTF. The V and J genes are TRBV27 and TRBJ1-2, with D possibly TRBD1 on 5 matching bases. Trimming took off 3 bases at V and 4 bases at J, with 9 bases between the two ends. This CDR3 comprises 13 residues. CDR1 and CDR2 from the germline V gene are MNHEY and SMNVEV (reference sequence).